This TCR beta chain originates from a study of control samples from healthy donors and cancer patients. CDR3 length: 16 residues. V dropped 5 bases and J dropped 7 bases, with 20 bases sitting between them. Germline CDR1 reads LNHDA; CDR2 reads SQIVND (reference sequence). Generated by immunoSEQ multiplex PCR, the TCRdb table keeps only in-frame clones and is missing some. The sample lists about 120,000 clones, roughly 86% seen once, with about 2.7% in the top ten. The rearrangement uses TRBV19 and TRBJ1-4; tentatively, D is TRBD1 (6 bases). Sequencing was carried out using blood. The TCR comes from a man aged 60 to 69 in good health. The CDR3 coding sequence is TGTGCCAGTAGTCCCCAAATCGGGGGGGCCGGTGAAAAACTGTTTTTT. This codes for CASSPQIGGAGEKLFF.